A selection of T cell receptor beta chains follows, all from one sample in a study of blood T cell repertoires in COVID-19. Measured with immunoSEQ multiplex PCR; TCRdb has only the in-frame clones, and not every one. The sample holds roughly 250,000 clones, 86% seen once. Sequenced input: PBMCs or T cells enriched from blood (not recorded which). These receptors came from a woman aged 45 to 65 who had recovered from COVID-19. Both conserved end residues are part of each CDR3. D genes are given only for firm matches. Not all rows give a size; the values are once, few, many and, for expanded clones, a class.

TGTGCCAGTACCGAGACAGGGGCGGTCTATGGCTACACCTTC	CASTETGAVYGYTF	TRBV19	TRBJ1-2	TRBD1	.
TGTGCCAGCAGTTCCCACAGGGCGCGCGAGACCCAGTACTTC	CASSSHRARETQYF	TRBV6-2/TRBV6-3	TRBJ2-5	.	.
TGTGCCAGCAGCCGTGAGGAAGTGTCCTCCTACGAGCAGTACTTC	CASSREEVSSYEQYF	TRBV14	TRBJ2-7	.	.
TGTGCCAGCAGCGCCCCACCCGGGAGGGTCGGATGGAATGAGCAGTTCTTC	CASSAPPGRVGWNEQFF	TRBV9	TRBJ2-1	TRBD2	.
TGTGCCAGCAGCTACAGACAGGGGGACACTGAAGCTTTCTTT	CASSYRQGDTEAFF	TRBV6-5	TRBJ1-1	TRBD1	.
TGCGCCAGCAGCCACGGGAGCAGGGAAGGCTACACCTTC	CASSHGSREGYTF	TRBV5-1	TRBJ1-2	.	.
TGTGCCAGCAGCCTACGGGAAGGCTACACCTTC	CASSLREGYTF	TRBV5-4	TRBJ1-2	.	.
TGCAGCGTTTGGAATATGGGACAGGGGGAAGACTATGGCTACACCTTC	CSVWNMGQGEDYGYTF	TRBV29-1	TRBJ1-2	TRBD1	few
TGTGCCAGCAGCTCCTCAAGACTAGCGGAAACCTACGAGCAGTACTTC	CASSSSRLAETYEQYF	TRBV7-8	TRBJ2-7	TRBD2	.
TGTGCCAGTAGTGCGGCAGGGGGGATGATGGCTGAAGCTTTCTTT	CASSAAGGMMAEAFF	TRBV19	TRBJ1-1	TRBD1	once
TGTGCCAGCAGCTTAGACAGGGCGGCTGAAAAACTGTTTTTT	CASSLDRAAEKLFF	TRBV11-3	TRBJ1-4	.	.
TGTGCCTGGAGTGCTAGACAGGGAAATTCACCCCTCCACTTT	CAWSARQGNSPLHF	TRBV30	TRBJ1-6	TRBD1	few
TGTGCCAGCAGCGTGGAGGGCCTCACGGGAACCCAGTACTTC	CASSVEGLTGTQYF	TRBV9	TRBJ2-5	.	.
TGTGCCAGCTCCCAAAGAGTTAATTCACCCCTCCACTTT	CASSQRVNSPLHF	TRBV18	TRBJ1-6	.	.
TGCGCCAGCAGCGGCGGGACTATTAATGAGCAGTTCTTC	CASSGGTINEQFF	TRBV5-1	TRBJ2-1	TRBD2	.
TGTGCCAGCAGTTACTCTAACAGGGGGGACACTGAAGCTTTCTTT	CASSYSNRGDTEAFF	TRBV6-5	TRBJ1-1	TRBD1	.
TGCGCCAGCAGCTTGCGGACTAGCGGCCACATTAAGCAGTTCTTC	CASSLRTSGHIKQFF	TRBV5-1	TRBJ2-1	TRBD2	.
TGTGCCAGCAGTTTATACTACGAGCAGTTCTTC	CASSLYYEQFF	TRBV28	TRBJ2-1	.	.
TGCGCCAGCAGCTCATCCGGGCCCGGGGATGGCTACACCTTC	CASSSSGPGDGYTF	TRBV5-1	TRBJ1-2	.	.
TGTGCCTGGAGCCGAAGTCAGACAGGTTATAGCAATCAGCCCCAGCATTTT	CAWSRSQTGYSNQPQHF	TRBV30	TRBJ1-5	.	.
TGTGCCAGTCGATTTTTAACGGGCACAGATACGCAGTATTTT	CASRFLTGTDTQYF	TRBV28	TRBJ2-3	.	.
TGTGCCAGCAGTTTAGGGACAGGGGGATACGGTCAGCCCCAGCATTTT	CASSLGTGGYGQPQHF	TRBV28	TRBJ1-5	TRBD1	.
TGTGCCAGCAGCTTAGATGCAGGGGGCAGGGAGACCCAGTACTTC	CASSLDAGGRETQYF	TRBV7-9	TRBJ2-5	TRBD1	few
TGCGCCAGCAGCCAAGGACTCACAGATACGCAGTATTTT	CASSQGLTDTQYF	TRBV4-1	TRBJ2-3	.	.
TGCGCCAGCAGCGGGGGCGGGACAGCTGCTAACTATGGCTACACCTTC	CASSGGGTAANYGYTF	TRBV5-1	TRBJ1-2	TRBD1	.
TGTGCCAGCAGTCTAGGGGTGAGGCGCTACACCTTC	CASSLGVRRYTF	TRBV6-2/TRBV6-3	TRBJ1-2	.	.
TGTGCCAGCAGCGCTACCAATGAGCAGTTCTTC	CASSATNEQFF	TRBV11-3	TRBJ2-1	.	.